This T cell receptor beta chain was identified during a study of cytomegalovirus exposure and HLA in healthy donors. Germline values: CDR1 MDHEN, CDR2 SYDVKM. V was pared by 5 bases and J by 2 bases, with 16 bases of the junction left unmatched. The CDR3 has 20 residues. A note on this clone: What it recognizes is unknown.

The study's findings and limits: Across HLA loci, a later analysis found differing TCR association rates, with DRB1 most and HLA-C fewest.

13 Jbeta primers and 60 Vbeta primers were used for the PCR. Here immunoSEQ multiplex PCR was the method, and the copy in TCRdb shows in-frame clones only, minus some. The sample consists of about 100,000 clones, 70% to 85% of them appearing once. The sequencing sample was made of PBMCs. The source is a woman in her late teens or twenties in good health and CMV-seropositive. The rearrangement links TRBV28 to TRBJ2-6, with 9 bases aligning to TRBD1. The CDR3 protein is CASSPRTGESGLAGANVLTF. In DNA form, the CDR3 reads TGTGCCAGCAGTCCACGGACAGGGGAATCGGGATTGGCTGGGGCCAACGTCCTGACTTTC.